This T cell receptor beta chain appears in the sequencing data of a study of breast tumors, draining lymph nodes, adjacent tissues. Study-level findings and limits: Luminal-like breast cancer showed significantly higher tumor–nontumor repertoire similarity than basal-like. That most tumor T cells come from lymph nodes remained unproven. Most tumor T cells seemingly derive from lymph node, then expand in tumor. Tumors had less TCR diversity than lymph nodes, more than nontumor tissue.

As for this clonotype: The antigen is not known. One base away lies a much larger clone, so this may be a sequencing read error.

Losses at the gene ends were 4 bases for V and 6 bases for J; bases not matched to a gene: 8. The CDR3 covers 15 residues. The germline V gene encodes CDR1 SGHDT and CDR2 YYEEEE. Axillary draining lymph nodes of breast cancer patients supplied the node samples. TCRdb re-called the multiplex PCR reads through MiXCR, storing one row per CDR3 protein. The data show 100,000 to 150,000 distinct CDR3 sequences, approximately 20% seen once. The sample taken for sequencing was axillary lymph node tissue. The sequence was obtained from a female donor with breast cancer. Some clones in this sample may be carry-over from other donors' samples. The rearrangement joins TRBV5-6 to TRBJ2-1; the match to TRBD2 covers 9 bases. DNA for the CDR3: TGTGCCAGCAGCCCCTGGACTAGCGCCTGCAATGAGCAGTTCTTC. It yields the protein CASSPWTSACNEQFF.